This T cell receptor beta chain was identified during a study of blood T cell repertoires in COVID-19. The CDR3 has 14 amino acids. Losses at the gene ends were 5 bases for V and 5 bases for J; bases not matched to a gene: 5. Germline V gene sequence: CDR1 LNHDA, CDR2 SQIVND (reference sequence). Seattle's enrolled individuals joined amid active infection and were then monitored longitudinally. Method: immunoSEQ multiplex PCR; TCRdb's copy keeps in-frame clones and lacks some. The sample comprises approximately 60,000 clones, roughly three quarters of which are singletons, and more than 13% rests with the top ten.

The V gene is TRBV19, the J gene TRBJ2-7, with 11 bases fitting TRBD1. Sequenced input: peripheral blood. The sequence derives from a man aged 60 to 69 with COVID-19, enrolled during active disease. CDR3 sequence: CASSSDRGLNEQYF. The CDR3 nucleotides are TGTGCCAGTAGTTCGGACAGGGGGCTTAACGAGCAGTACTTC.